These T cell receptor beta chains were read from a single sample in a study of T cell changes during pregnancy in multiple sclerosis. Some clones are missing from TCRdb's copy, which holds only in-frame ones; the method was immunoSEQ multiplex PCR. The sample consists of approximately 79,000 clones, 90% to 95% of them appearing once. The specimen was peripheral blood, collected in the second trimester of pregnancy. The receptor set was obtained from a female donor in good health, enrolled as a control in a pregnancy study. The CDR3 runs from the conserved cysteine through the conserved F or W. D genes are given only for firm matches. The listing skips clone size in some rows; elsewhere it reads once, few, many or a size class.

j_call d_call clone_size v_call cdr3_aa cdr3_nt
TRBJ1-4 - - TRBV9 CASSAGRGSNEKLFF TGTGCCAGCAGCGCCGGCAGGGGCAGTAATGAAAAACTGTTTTTT
TRBJ2-7 - once TRBV5-4 CASSVTVSSYEQYF TGTGCCAGCAGCGTGACAGTGAGCTCCTACGAGCAGTACTTC
TRBJ1-6 - - TRBV19 CASSINAYNSPLHF TGTGCCAGTAGTATCAATGCCTATAATTCACCCCTCCACTTT
TRBJ1-1 - - TRBV7-8 CASSLARVRRTGSNTEAFF TGTGCCAGCAGCTTAGCCCGGGTGAGACGTACAGGTTCGAACACTGAAGCTTTCTTT
TRBJ1-3 - few TRBV4-2 CASSQEARGSGNTIYF TGTGCCAGCAGCCAAGAAGCTCGAGGATCTGGAAACACCATATATTTT
TRBJ2-2 - - TRBV5-1 CASSSTPYTGELFF TGCGCCAGCAGCTCTACTCCTTACACCGGGGAGCTGTTTTTT
TRBJ2-7 - - TRBV30 CAWSTSTATQTYF TGTGCCTGGAGTACTTCGACAGCCACGCAGACGTACTTC
TRBJ1-2 - - TRBV7-2 CASSSTGGYGYTF TGTGCCAGCAGCTCGACCGGGGGATATGGCTACACCTTC
TRBJ2-5 TRBD1 - TRBV9 CASSVVTGGGKGETQYF TGTGCCAGCAGCGTAGTTACAGGGGGCGGGAAGGGAGAGACCCAGTACTTC
TRBJ1-2 - - TRBV4-3 CASSPAGGHVGYTF TGCGCCAGCAGCCCCGCCGGGGGGCACGTGGGCTACACCTTC
TRBJ1-5 - - TRBV4-1 CASSQVDRNNQPQHF TGCGCCAGCAGCCAAGTCGACAGGAACAATCAGCCCCAGCATTTT
TRBJ2-7 TRBD1 - TRBV13 CASSLAQGDSYEQYF TGTGCCAGCAGCTTAGCCCAGGGGGACTCCTACGAGCAGTACTTC
TRBJ1-1 TRBD1 - TRBV11-3 CASSRDRVTEAFF TGTGCCAGCAGTAGGGACAGGGTAACTGAAGCTTTCTTT
TRBJ1-1 TRBD1 - TRBV6-6 CASSYVGGVTEAFF TGTGCCAGCAGTTATGTAGGGGGCGTCACTGAAGCTTTCTTT
TRBJ2-2 TRBD1 - TRBV11-3 CASSLVSGQGTGELFF TGTGCCAGCAGCCTTGTCTCGGGACAGGGGACCGGGGAGCTGTTTTTT
TRBJ1-1 TRBD1 - TRBV6-1 CASSTGGVWDTEAFF TGTGCCAGCAGTACAGGGGGCGTTTGGGACACTGAAGCTTTCTTT
TRBJ2-1 - once TRBV10-2 CASSIRQSGYNEQFF TGCGCCAGCAGCATAAGACAGTCCGGGTACAATGAGCAGTTCTTC
TRBJ1-4 - - TRBV28 CASTLGGANEKLFF TGTGCCAGCACCCTGGGGGGGGCTAATGAAAAACTGTTTTTT
TRBJ2-5 TRBD1 - TRBV7-9 CASSRWDRVETQYF TGTGCCAGCAGTCGCTGGGACAGGGTGGAGACCCAGTACTTC
TRBJ1-1 TRBD1 few TRBV20-1 CSATDRAQAFF TGCAGTGCTACGGACAGGGCCCAAGCTTTCTTT
TRBJ1-6 TRBD1 - TRBV7-2 CASSSRIGTGSSPLHF TGTGCCAGCAGCTCACGTATCGGGACAGGATCTTCACCCCTCCACTTT
TRBJ1-2 - - TRBV7-6 CASSGPSNYGYTF TGTGCCAGCTCAGGGCCCTCTAACTATGGCTACACCTTC
TRBJ1-4 - - TRBV4-3 CASSQDRYSEKLFF TGCGCCAGCAGCCAAGACCGGTATTCTGAAAAACTGTTTTTT
TRBJ1-1 - - TRBV25-1 CASLRGGNTEAFF TGTGCCAGTCTCCGAGGGGGGAACACTGAAGCTTTCTTT
TRBJ2-3 TRBD2 - TRBV4-3 CASSRGLAGGFTSTDTQYF TGCGCCAGCAGCCGTGGACTAGCGGGGGGGTTTACTAGCACAGATACGCAGTATTTT
TRBJ2-5 - - TRBV5-1 CASSLVYLYQETQYF TGCGCCAGCAGCTTGGTTTACTTGTACCAAGAGACCCAGTACTTC